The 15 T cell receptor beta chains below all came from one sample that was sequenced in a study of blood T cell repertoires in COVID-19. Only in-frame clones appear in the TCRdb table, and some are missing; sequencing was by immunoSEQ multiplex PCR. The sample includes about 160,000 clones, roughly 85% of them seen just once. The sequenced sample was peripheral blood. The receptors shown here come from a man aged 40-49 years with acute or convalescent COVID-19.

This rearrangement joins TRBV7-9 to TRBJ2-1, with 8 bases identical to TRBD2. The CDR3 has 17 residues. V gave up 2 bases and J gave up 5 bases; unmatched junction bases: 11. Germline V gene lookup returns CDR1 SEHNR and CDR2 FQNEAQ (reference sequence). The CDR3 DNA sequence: TGTGCCAGCAGCTTAACTAAGACCGGGACTAGAGACAATGAGCAGTTCTTC. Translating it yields CASSLTKTGTRDNEQFF.

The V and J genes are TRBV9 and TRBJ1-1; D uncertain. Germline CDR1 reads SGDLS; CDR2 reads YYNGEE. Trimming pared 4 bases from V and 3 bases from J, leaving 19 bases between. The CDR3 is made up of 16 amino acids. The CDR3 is CASSSHSGIGYTEAFF. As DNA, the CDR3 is TGTGCCAGCAGCTCTCACAGCGGGATAGGGTACACTGAAGCTTTCTTT.

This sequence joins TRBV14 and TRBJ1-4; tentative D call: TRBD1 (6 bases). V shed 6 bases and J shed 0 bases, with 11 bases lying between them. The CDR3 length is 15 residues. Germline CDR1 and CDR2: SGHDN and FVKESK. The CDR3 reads CASSPGEATNEKLFF. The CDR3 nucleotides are TGTGCCAGCAGTCCAGGGGAAGCAACTAATGAAAAACTGTTTTTT.

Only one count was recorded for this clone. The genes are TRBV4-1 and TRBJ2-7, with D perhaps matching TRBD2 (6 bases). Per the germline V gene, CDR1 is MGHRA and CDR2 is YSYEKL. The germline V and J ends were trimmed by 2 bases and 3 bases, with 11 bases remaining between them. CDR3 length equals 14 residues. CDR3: CASSQPGEGYEQYF. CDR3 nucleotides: TGCGCCAGCAGCCAACCGGGAGAGGGCTACGAGCAGTACTTC.

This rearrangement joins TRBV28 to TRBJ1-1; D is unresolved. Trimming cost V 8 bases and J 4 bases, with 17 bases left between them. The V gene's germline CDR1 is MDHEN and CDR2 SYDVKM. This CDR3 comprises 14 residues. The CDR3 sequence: CASLTRLGATEAFF. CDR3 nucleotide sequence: TGTGCCAGCCTAACCCGACTCGGTGCCACTGAAGCTTTCTTT. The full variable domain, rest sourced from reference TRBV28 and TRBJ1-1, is DVKVTQSSRYLVKRTGEKVFLECVQDMDHENMFWYRQDPGLGLRLIYFSYDVKMKEKGDIPEGYSVSREKKERFSLILESASTNQTSMYLCASLTRLGATEAFFGQGTRLTVV.

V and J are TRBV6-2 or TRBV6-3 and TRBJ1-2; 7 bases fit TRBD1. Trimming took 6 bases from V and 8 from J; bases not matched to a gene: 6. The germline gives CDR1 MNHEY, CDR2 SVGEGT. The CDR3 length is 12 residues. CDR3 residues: CASSRQGKGYTF. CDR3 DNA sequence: TGTGCCAGCAGCCGACAGGGAAAAGGCTACACCTTC.

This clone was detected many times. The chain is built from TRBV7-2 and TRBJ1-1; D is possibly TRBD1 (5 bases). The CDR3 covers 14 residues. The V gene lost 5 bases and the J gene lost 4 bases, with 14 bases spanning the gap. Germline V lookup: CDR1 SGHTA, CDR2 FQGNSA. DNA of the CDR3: TGTGCCAGCAGCCCCTCGGGGGTGGGCACTGAAGCTTTCTTT. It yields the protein CASSPSGVGTEAFF.

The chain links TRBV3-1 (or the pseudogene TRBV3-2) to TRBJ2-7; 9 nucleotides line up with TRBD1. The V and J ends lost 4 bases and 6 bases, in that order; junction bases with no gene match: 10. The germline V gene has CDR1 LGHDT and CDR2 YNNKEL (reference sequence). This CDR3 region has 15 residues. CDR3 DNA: TGTGCCAGCAGCCCCCCGGGGAGGACAGGGGCCGAGCAGTACTTC. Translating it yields CASSPPGRTGAEQYF.

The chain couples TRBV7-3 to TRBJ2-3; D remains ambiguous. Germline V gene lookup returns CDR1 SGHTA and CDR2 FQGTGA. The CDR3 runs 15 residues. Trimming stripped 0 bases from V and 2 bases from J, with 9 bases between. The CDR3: CASSLTPLYTDTQYF. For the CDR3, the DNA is TGTGCCAGCAGCTTAACCCCTCTCTACACAGATACGCAGTATTTT.

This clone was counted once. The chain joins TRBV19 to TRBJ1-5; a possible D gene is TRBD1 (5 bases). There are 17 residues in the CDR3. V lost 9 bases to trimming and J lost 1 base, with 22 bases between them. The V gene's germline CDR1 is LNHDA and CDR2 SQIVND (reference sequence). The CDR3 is CASQQTSDRFSNQPQHF. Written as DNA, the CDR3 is TGTGCCAGCCAACAAACCTCAGACAGATTCAGCAATCAGCCCCAGCATTTT.

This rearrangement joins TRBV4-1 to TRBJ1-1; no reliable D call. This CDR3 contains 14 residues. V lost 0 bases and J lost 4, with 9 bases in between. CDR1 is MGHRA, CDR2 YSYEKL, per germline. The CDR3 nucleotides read TGCGCCAGCAGCCAAGACAGGAGGCCCACTGAAGCTTTCTTT. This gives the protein CASSQDRRPTEAFF.

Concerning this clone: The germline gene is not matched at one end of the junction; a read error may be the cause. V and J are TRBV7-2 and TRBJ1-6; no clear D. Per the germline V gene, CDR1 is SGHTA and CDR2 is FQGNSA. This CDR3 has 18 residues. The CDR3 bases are TGTGCCAGCAGCTTAGCCGGAAAGGCCACGGGATATAGTTCACCCCTCCACTTT. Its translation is CASSLAGKATGYSSPLHF. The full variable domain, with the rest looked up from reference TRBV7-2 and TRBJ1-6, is GAGVSQSPSNKVTEKGKDVELRCDPISGHTALYWYRQSLGQGLEFLIYFQGNSAPDKSGLPSDRFSAERTGGSVSTLTIQRTQQEDSAVYLCASSLAGKATGYSSPLHFGNGTRLTVT.

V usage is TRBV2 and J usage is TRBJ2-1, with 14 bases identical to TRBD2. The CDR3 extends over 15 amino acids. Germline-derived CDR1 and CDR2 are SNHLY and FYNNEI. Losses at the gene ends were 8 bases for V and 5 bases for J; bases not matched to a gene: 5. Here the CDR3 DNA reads TGTGCCAGCGCGAGACTAGCGGGGGGGAACAATGAGCAGTTCTTC. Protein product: CASARLAGGNNEQFF.

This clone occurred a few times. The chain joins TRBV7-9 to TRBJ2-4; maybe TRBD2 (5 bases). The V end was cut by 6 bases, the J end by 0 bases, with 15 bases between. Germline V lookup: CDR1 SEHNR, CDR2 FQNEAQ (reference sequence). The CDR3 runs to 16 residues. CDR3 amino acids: CASSGGLFLAKNIQYF. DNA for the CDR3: TGTGCCAGCAGTGGAGGACTTTTCCTAGCCAAAAACATTCAGTACTTC.

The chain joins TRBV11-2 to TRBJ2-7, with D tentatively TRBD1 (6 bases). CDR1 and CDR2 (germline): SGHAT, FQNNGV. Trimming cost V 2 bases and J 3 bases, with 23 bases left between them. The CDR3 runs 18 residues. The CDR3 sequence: CASSLSGLAAGQLYEQYF. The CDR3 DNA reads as TGTGCCAGCAGCTTAAGTGGACTGGCCGCCGGACAGCTCTACGAGCAGTACTTC.